One and the same sample provided the 23 T cell receptor beta chains below, sequenced in a study of CD8 T cells in Susac syndrome. When the RNA was reverse transcribed, random hexamers were used with an input of about 0.5 to 1 ug. TCRdb re-called the immunoSEQ multiplex PCR reads with MiXCR, one entry per CDR3 protein. The repertoire includes tens of thousands of distinct CDR3 sequences, roughly 96% of them detected once, and about 0.68% sits in the top ten. The sequencing sample was made of CD8+ T cells from PBMCs. The receptor set was obtained from a human donor with Susac syndrome.

This clonotype has more than one count but fewer than ten. The chain uses TRBV12-3 or TRBV12-4 and TRBJ2-5, with D perhaps matching TRBD2 (6 bases). Trimming pared 0 bases from V and 2 bases from J, leaving 7 bases between. This CDR3 comprises 14 residues. CDR3 sequence reads: CASSLAGGQETQYF. CDR3 coding DNA: TGTGCCAGCAGTTTAGCGGGGGGACAAGAGACCCAGTACTTC.

With regard to this clonotype: Germline and junction disagree at one end, which may indicate a read error. The chain joins TRBV30 to TRBJ1-1; D is possibly TRBD1 (5 bases). From germline, CDR1 is GTSNPN and CDR2 SVGIG (reference sequence). The CDR3 totals 15 residues. The CDR3: CAWSSPYGHSAEAFF. The CDR3, as DNA: TGTGCCTGGAGTTCCCCTTACGGACATTCGGCTGAAGCCTTCTTT.

This clonotype was seen just once. V usage is TRBV20-1 and J usage is TRBJ2-1; D uncertain. The CDR3 spans 11 residues. Germline lookup yields CDR1 DFQATT and CDR2 SNEGSKA (reference sequence). Trimming pared 5 bases from V and 7 bases from J, leaving 9 bases between. CDR3 DNA sequence: TGCAGTGCTCGACCGGCGAATGAGCAGTTCTTC. Protein sequence: CSARPANEQFF.

This rearrangement joins TRBV28 to TRBJ1-5; D uncertain. V lost 3 bases to trimming and J lost 4 bases, with 7 bases between them. Germline assignment: CDR1 MDHEN and CDR2 SYDVKM. CDR3 length: 13 amino acids. The chain's CDR3 is CASSFLPNQPQHF. The CDR3 bases are TGTGCCAGCAGTTTCCTGCCGAATCAGCCCCAGCATTTT.

The chain couples TRBV6-6 to TRBJ1-5, with 7 bases identical to TRBD1. The CDR3 has 14 amino acids. CDR1 is MNHNY and CDR2 is SVGAGI in the germline V gene (reference sequence). Germline trimming cut 5 bases from V and 6 bases from J; bases unmatched to any gene: 7. The DNA of the CDR3 is TGTGCCAGCAGTGGGGGACAGCCCATTCAGCCCCAGCATTTT. It encodes CASSGGQPIQPQHF.

The chain uses TRBV28 and TRBJ1-6; 7 nucleotides line up with TRBD1. Germline lookup yields CDR1 MDHEN and CDR2 SYDVKM. This CDR3 has 14 amino acids. V shed 8 bases and J 7 bases; nucleotides not matched to a gene: 8. CDR3 nucleotides: TGTGCCAGCCTCGGACAGGCCAGAAATTCACCCCTCCACTTT. It yields the protein CASLGQARNSPLHF.

The chain couples TRBV27 to TRBJ2-2, with D hard to call. Germline CDR1 is MNHEY and CDR2 is SMNVEV (reference sequence). V lost 4 bases to trimming and J lost 1 base, with 7 bases between them. CDR3 length: 14 residues. In DNA, the CDR3 is TGTGCCAGCAGTTGGACGGTGAACACCGGGGAGCTGTTTTTT. Translation gives CASSWTVNTGELFF.

This clonotype has only one observation. The rearrangement uses TRBV19 and TRBJ2-7, with D possibly TRBD1 on 5 matching bases. The CDR3 loop spans 14 amino acids. The germline gives CDR1 LNHDA, CDR2 SQIVND (reference sequence). Trimming pared 8 bases from V and 1 base from J, leaving 15 bases between. The CDR3 loop is CASSAGPASYEQYF. CDR3 nucleotides: TGTGCCAGTTCCGCAGGGCCTGCTTCCTACGAGCAGTACTTC. Complete variable domain (other parts from reference TRBV19 and TRBJ2-7): DGGITQSPKYLFRKEGQNVTLSCEQNLNHDAMYWYRQDPGQGLRLIYYSQIVNDFQKGDIAEGYSVSREKKESFPLTVTSAQKNPTAFYLCASSAGPASYEQYFGPGTRLTVT.

The genes are TRBV4-3 and TRBJ1-6; 9 bases line up with TRBD1. In germline, CDR1 is LGHNA, CDR2 YSLEER. Unmatched junction bases numbered 4, after V lost 0 bases and J lost 13 bases. The CDR3 has 14 amino acids. The CDR3 region is CASSQDPTGGPLHF. The CDR3 nucleotides are TGCGCCAGCAGCCAAGACCCGACAGGGGGTCCCCTCCACTTT.

This clonotype has just one count. The chain uses TRBV29-1 and TRBJ1-2; 9 bases fit TRBD1. CDR1 and CDR2 (germline): SQVTM, ANQGSEA. The CDR3 runs 16 residues. V shed 0 bases and J 0 bases; nucleotides not matched to a gene: 5. The CDR3 bases are TGCAGCGTTGAAGACCCTGACAGGGGGACTAACTATGGCTACACCTTC. Translation: CSVEDPDRGTNYGYTF.

Worth noting for this clonotype: One junction end does not reproduce the germline sequence, and a read error may be involved. The CDR3 region has the DNA TGCAGTGCTACGACCCCCGTTAGAGGCCGCAAACAGCCCCAGCATTTT. Translating gives CSATTPVRGRKQPQHF. The V gene is TRBV20-1, the J gene TRBJ1-5; D is ambiguous. Germline-derived CDR1 and CDR2 are DFQATT and SNEGSKA (reference sequence). There are 16 residues in the CDR3.

The chain is built from TRBV27 and TRBJ1-2; 8 nucleotides match TRBD1. V shed 5 bases and J 4 bases; nucleotides not matched to a gene: 15. Germline lookup yields CDR1 MNHEY and CDR2 SMNVEV (reference sequence). The CDR3 extends over 17 amino acids. CDR3 DNA: TGTGCCAGCAGTCCGCGGACAGGGATCACGTTAGGCTATGGCTACACCTTC. Translation: CASSPRTGITLGYGYTF.

The CDR3 nucleotides are TGTGCCACCAGCAGTTCCCGGGACGCAAGCAATCAGCCCCAGCATTTT. Amino acids: CATSSSRDASNQPQHF. This chain uses TRBV15 with TRBJ1-5, with D possibly matching TRBD1 (5 bases). This CDR3 spans 16 amino acids. The V and J ends lost 3 bases and 1 base respectively, with 13 bases between them. Looked up from germline, CDR1 is LNHNV and CDR2 is YYDKDF (reference sequence).

The genes are TRBV7-3 and TRBJ2-7; D gene unclear. CDR1 is SGHTA and CDR2 is FQGTGA in the germline V gene. The germline V and J ends were trimmed by 4 bases and 0 bases, with 10 bases remaining between them. This CDR3 has 14 residues. CDR3 bases: TGTGCCAGCAGCTCTCATGTCTCCTCCTACGAGCAGTACTTC. This sequence encodes CASSSHVSSYEQYF.

The chain has TRBV20-1 and TRBJ1-2; 11 positions match TRBD1. V dropped 7 bases and J dropped 3; count of bases not matched to a gene: 7. The length of the CDR3 is 14 residues. CDR1 DFQATT and CDR2 SNEGSKA come from the germline V gene (reference sequence). CDR3 nucleotides: TGCAGTGTCATGGGGACAGGGGGATACTATGGCTACACCTTC. Translated: CSVMGTGGYYGYTF.

The chain couples TRBV19 to TRBJ2-7, with D unresolved. In germline, CDR1 is LNHDA, CDR2 SQIVND (reference sequence). The V end was cut by 3 bases, the J end by 3 bases, with 9 bases between. The CDR3 covers 13 residues. The CDR3 sequence: CASSITGRYEQYF. In nucleotides, the CDR3 is TGTGCCAGTAGTATCACCGGCCGCTACGAGCAGTACTTC.

This clonotype was detected once. The chain recombines TRBV30 with TRBJ1-4, with D perhaps TRBD1 (6 bases). V dropped 2 bases and J dropped 1 base, with 14 bases sitting between them. CDR1 is GTSNPN, CDR2 SVGIG, per germline (reference sequence). The CDR3 runs 16 residues. Here the CDR3 DNA reads TGTGCCTGGAGTCCCACAGGGAGTGAAACTAATGAAAAACTGTTTTTT. Translation: CAWSPTGSETNEKLFF.

The gene calls are TRBV12-3 or TRBV12-4 and TRBJ2-3, with D maybe TRBD1 (6 bases). The length of the CDR3 is 16 residues. Between the trimmed V and J ends, which lost 2 bases and 6 bases, there was a span of 18 bases. CDR3 DNA: TGTGCCAGCAGTTTACCAGAGGACAGCGAGGAGGATACGCAGTATTTT. Encoded protein: CASSLPEDSEEDTQYF.

V gene TRBV5-1 combines with J gene TRBJ1-1, with 7 bases aligning to TRBD1. Germline V gene data show CDR1 as SGHRS and CDR2 as YFSETQ. V lost 1 base and J lost 0; bases outside the gene matches: 3. The CDR3 consists of 15 residues. The CDR3 protein is CASSLTGAMNTEAFF. CDR3 nucleotides: TGCGCCAGCAGCTTGACAGGGGCCATGAACACTGAAGCTTTCTTT.

V and J are TRBV25-1 and TRBJ2-2, with TRBD1 matching over 7 bases. The trim removed 9 bases at V and 1 base at J, leaving 5 bases unmatched. This CDR3 region has 14 residues. Per the germline V gene, CDR1 is MGHDK and CDR2 is SYGVNS. This CDR3 is CASGRQGNTGELFF. CDR3 nucleotide sequence: TGTGCCAGTGGTCGACAGGGGAACACCGGGGAGCTGTTTTTT.

The chain employs TRBV6-2 or TRBV6-3 and TRBJ2-3; no clear D. Germline V lookup: CDR1 MNHEY, CDR2 SVGEGT. The length of the CDR3 is 12 residues. Trimming removed 0 bases from V and 4 bases from J, with 2 bases in between. CDR3 nucleotide sequence: TGTGCCAGCAGTTACTCGCCAGATACGCAGTATTTT. This encodes CASSYSPDTQYF.

The rearrangement joins TRBV30 to TRBJ2-5; D is possibly TRBD2 (7 bases). The CDR3 has 18 amino acids. CDR1 and CDR2 from the germline V gene are GTSNPN and SVGIG (reference sequence). V shed 0 bases and J shed 4 bases, with 24 bases lying between them. The CDR3 bases are TGTGCCTGGAGTGTAGGAGGGGGGGGCATGTTATCCGGAGAGACCCAGTACTTC. Protein sequence: CAWSVGGGGMLSGETQYF.

The V call is TRBV4-3, the J call TRBJ2-1; TRBD2 agrees at 13 bases. Germline CDR1 and CDR2: LGHNA and YSLEER. The CDR3 contains 14 residues. V dropped 2 bases and J dropped 9; count of bases not matched to a gene: 1. CDR3 in amino acids: CASSQTSGGVEQFF. Here the CDR3 DNA reads TGCGCCAGCAGCCAAACTAGCGGGGGGGTTGAGCAGTTCTTC.